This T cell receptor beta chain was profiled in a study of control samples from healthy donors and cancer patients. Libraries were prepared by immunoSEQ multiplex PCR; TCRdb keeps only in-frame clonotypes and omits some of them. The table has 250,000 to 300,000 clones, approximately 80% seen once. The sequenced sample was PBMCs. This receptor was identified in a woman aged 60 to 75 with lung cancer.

The CDR3 coding sequence is TGCAGCGTTGGCGGGACTAGCGGGGGGGCCGTGCAGTTCTTC. Protein product: CSVGGTSGGAVQFF. The chain links TRBV29-1 to TRBJ2-1; 16 bases match TRBD2. Germline V CDR1 and CDR2: SQVTM, ANQGSEA. Trimming cost V 4 bases and J 12 bases; bases outside gene matches: 6. There are 14 residues in the CDR3.